One and the same sample provided the 26 T cell receptor beta chains below, sequenced in a study of blood T cell repertoires in COVID-19. Here immunoSEQ multiplex PCR was the method, and the copy in TCRdb shows in-frame clones only, minus some. The table includes tens of thousands of clones, around 79% detected once. Material for sequencing was peripheral blood. Source of these receptors: a man between 60 and 70 years old with acute or convalescent COVID-19.

The chain employs TRBV15 and TRBJ2-7; TRBD1 aligns across 7 bases. CDR1 and CDR2 from the germline V gene are LNHNV and YYDKDF (reference sequence). V gave up 0 bases and J gave up 4 bases; unmatched junction bases: 6. The CDR3 consists of 15 residues. CDR3 amino acids: CATSRDMTGWYEQYF. Written as DNA, the CDR3 is TGTGCCACCAGCAGAGATATGACAGGGTGGTACGAGCAGTACTTC.

The V gene is TRBV6-5, the J gene TRBJ1-6; tentative D call: TRBD1 (6 bases). The germline V gene has CDR1 MNHEY and CDR2 SVGAGI. The CDR3 contains 15 residues. Trimming took 4 bases from V and 9 from J, leaving 16 bases between them. The CDR3: CASSWSGDSSSPLHF. In nucleotides, the CDR3 is TGTGCCAGCAGTTGGTCAGGGGATAGTTCTTCACCCCTCCACTTT.

This clone was seen only once. The chain has TRBV7-2 and TRBJ2-7, with 11 nucleotides matching TRBD2. The V gene end was trimmed by 2 bases and the J gene end by 3 bases; junction bases not matched to a gene: 3. Germline values: CDR1 SGHTA, CDR2 FQGNSA. The CDR3 totals 15 residues. The CDR3 DNA reads as TGTGCCAGCAGCTTAAAGGGGACTAGCGGCTACGAGCAGTACTTC. Translated: CASSLKGTSGYEQYF.

This clone has just a few counts. The chain uses TRBV28 and TRBJ1-1; tentative D call: TRBD1 (6 bases). V lost 2 bases and J lost 0, with 13 bases in between. The CDR3 has 16 amino acids. The germline V gene has CDR1 MDHEN and CDR2 SYDVKM. CDR3 in amino acids: CASSLGDTLMNTEAFF. The DNA for the CDR3 is TGTGCCAGCAGTTTAGGGGACACCCTCATGAACACTGAAGCTTTCTTT.

J is TRBJ1-3 and V is TRBV12-3 or TRBV12-4, with D uncertain. Trimming removed 3 bases at V and 3 bases at J, with 6 bases between. The length of the CDR3 is 13 residues. CDR3 amino acids: CASSLRVGNTIYF. CDR3 nucleotide sequence: TGTGCCAGCAGTTTGCGGGTTGGAAACACCATATATTTT.

This clone has a single count. The chain uses TRBV19 and TRBJ1-4; D not certain. The ends were cut back, 3 bases at V and 0 bases at J, with 8 bases in the middle. From germline, CDR1 is LNHDA and CDR2 SQIVND (reference sequence). The CDR3 is 15 amino acids. The CDR3 DNA sequence: TGTGCCAGTAGTATGTTGTCAGCAACTAATGAAAAACTGTTTTTT. Translated: CASSMLSATNEKLFF.

The CDR3 region has the DNA TGTGCCAGTAGTGATAATCAGGGGGCAGGAGATACGCAGTATTTT. Translation gives CASSDNQGAGDTQYF. The chain joins TRBV19 to TRBJ2-3; 8 nucleotides line up with TRBD1. The CDR3 spans 15 residues. The V and J ends lost 5 bases and 5 bases, in that order; junction bases with no gene match: 9. The germline V gene encodes CDR1 LNHDA and CDR2 SQIVND (reference sequence). Variable domain in full (rest from reference TRBV19 and TRBJ2-3): DGGITQSPKYLFRKEGQNVTLSCEQNLNHDAMYWYRQDPGQGLRLIYYSQIVNDFQKGDIAEGYSVSREKKESFPLTVTSAQKNPTAFYLCASSDNQGAGDTQYFGPGTRLTVL.

In its sample, this clone was seen a few times. The rearrangement links TRBV5-8 to TRBJ1-1; D gene ambiguous. The CDR3 sequence is 15 residues long. V lost 2 bases to trimming and J lost 0 bases, with 11 bases between them. Germline values: CDR1 SGHTS, CDR2 YDEGEE. DNA of the CDR3: TGTGCCAGCAGCTTCGGGGATAATATGAACACTGAAGCTTTCTTT. Translated: CASSFGDNMNTEAFF.

This chain joins TRBV28 and TRBJ2-7; 9 nucleotides match TRBD2. The germline gives CDR1 MDHEN, CDR2 SYDVKM. The trim removed 7 bases at V and 1 base at J, leaving 14 bases unmatched. This CDR3 contains 17 residues. CDR3 DNA sequence: TGTGCCAGCACTATAAGGGTGTTGAGCGGGAGGTCCTACGAGCAGTACTTC. As protein: CASTIRVLSGRSYEQYF. The full variable domain, completed using reference TRBV28 and TRBJ2-7, is DVKVTQSSRYLVKRTGEKVFLECVQDMDHENMFWYRQDPGLGLRLIYFSYDVKMKEKGDIPEGYSVSREKKERFSLILESASTNQTSMYLCASTIRVLSGRSYEQYFGPGTRLTVT.

The chain links TRBV7-8 to TRBJ1-6, with D maybe TRBD1 (5 bases). Germline V gives CDR1 SGHVS, CDR2 FQNEAQ. The CDR3 length is 17 residues. V was clipped by 1 base and J by 7 bases, with 17 bases between them. The CDR3 reads CASSLGTRAFGNSPLHF. The DNA of the CDR3 is TGTGCCAGCAGCTTAGGGACCAGGGCTTTCGGGAATTCACCCCTCCACTTT.

This sequence joins TRBV7-8 and TRBJ2-3; D perhaps matches TRBD2 (6 bases). Germline CDR1 is SGHVS and CDR2 is FQNEAQ. The CDR3 loop spans 13 amino acids. Trimming shortened V by 5 bases and J by 4 bases, and 10 bases separated the two germline ends. The CDR3 here is CASSPPGADTQYF. In DNA, the CDR3 is TGTGCCAGCAGCCCGCCGGGGGCAGATACGCAGTATTTT.

This clone was seen only a few times. This chain's CDR3 is CATSGGVGLEQYF. In nucleotides, the CDR3 is TGTGCCACCAGCGGCGGGGTTGGACTGGAGCAGTACTTC. The chain employs TRBV15 and TRBJ2-7; weak D call: TRBD2 (6 bases). Germline CDR1 LNHNV, CDR2 YYDKDF (reference sequence). CDR3 length: 13 residues. V was pared by 5 bases and J by 7 bases, with 15 bases between.

The chain has TRBV30 and TRBJ1-1; D may be TRBD1 (5 bases). V lost 4 bases and J lost 6, with 15 bases in between. Germline CDR1 and CDR2: GTSNPN and SVGIG (reference sequence). This CDR3 is built from 13 residues. The CDR3 protein is CAWIGHESAEAFF. The CDR3 DNA reads as TGTGCCTGGATCGGACACGAGAGTGCTGAAGCTTTCTTT.

The rearrangement joins TRBV18 to TRBJ1-6; D gene uncertain. Per germline, CDR1 KGHSH and CDR2 LQKENI. The V end lost 2 bases, the J end lost 5 bases, and 7 bases lay between the germline ends. The CDR3 runs to 14 residues. Here the CDR3 reads CASSPNGDNSPLHF. In nucleotides, the CDR3 is TGTGCCAGCTCACCAAACGGGGATAATTCACCCCTCCACTTT. The complete variable domain, with remaining parts taken from reference TRBV18 and TRBJ1-6, reads NAGVMQNPRHLVRRRGQEARLRCSPMKGHSHVYWYRQLPEEGLKFMVYLQKENIIDESGMPKERFSAEFPKEGPSILRIQQVVRGDSAAYFCASSPNGDNSPLHFGNGTRLTVT.

The V call is TRBV19, the J call TRBJ1-4; D gene ambiguous. Germline CDR1 and CDR2: LNHDA and SQIVND (reference sequence). This CDR3 is built from 15 residues. V dropped 3 bases and J dropped 5 bases, with 13 bases sitting between them. CDR3 loop: CASSIRWQRNEKLFF. The DNA for the CDR3 is TGTGCCAGTAGTATTCGGTGGCAGCGGAATGAAAAACTGTTTTTT.

The genes are TRBV4-2 and TRBJ2-7, with 8 bases identical to TRBD2. The CDR3 consists of 17 residues. Germline CDR1 is LGHNA and CDR2 is YNFKEQ. After removal of 4 bases from V and 3 bases from J, the junction contained 14 bases not matched to a gene. The CDR3 region is CASSRTPGGSGIYEQYF. The CDR3 DNA sequence: TGTGCCAGCAGCCGCACCCCCGGAGGTAGCGGGATCTACGAGCAGTACTTC.

This sequence joins TRBV14 and TRBJ2-3; D possibly corresponds to TRBD2 (6 bases). The length of the CDR3 is 15 residues. Per germline, CDR1 SGHDN and CDR2 FVKESK. The ends were cut back, 4 bases at V and 4 bases at J, with 15 bases in the middle. CDR3 protein: CASSPPVAGSDTQYF. As DNA, the CDR3 is TGTGCCAGCAGCCCGCCCGTGGCGGGATCAGATACGCAGTATTTT. Complete variable domain (other parts from reference TRBV14 and TRBJ2-3): EAGVTQFPSHSVIEKGQTVTLRCDPISGHDNLYWYRRVMGKEIKFLLHFVKESKQDESGMPNNRFLAERTGGTYSTLKVQPAELEDSGVYFCASSPPVAGSDTQYFGPGTRLTVL.

The chain combines TRBV11-2 with TRBJ1-6; possibly TRBD1 for D (5 bases). The CDR3 has 13 amino acids. Trimming shortened V by 8 bases and J by 1 base, and 6 bases separated the two germline ends. Per the germline V gene, CDR1 is SGHAT and CDR2 is FQNNGV. The CDR3 sequence: CASGGSYNSPLHF. DNA of the CDR3: TGTGCCAGCGGGGGGTCCTATAATTCACCCCTCCACTTT.

This rearrangement joins TRBV2 to TRBJ1-2; D ambiguous. The V end lost 0 bases, the J end lost 4 bases, and 12 bases lay between the germline ends. The germline V gene has CDR1 SNHLY and CDR2 FYNNEI. The CDR3 length is 15 residues. CDR3: CASSEAERQFYGYTF. Here the CDR3 DNA reads TGTGCCAGCAGTGAAGCGGAGAGGCAGTTCTATGGCTACACCTTC.

The chain links TRBV28 to TRBJ1-2, with 7 bases that match TRBD1. V lost 6 bases to trimming and J lost 3 bases; unmatched junction nucleotides: 7. This CDR3 contains 14 residues. Germline CDR1 reads MDHEN; CDR2 reads SYDVKM. The CDR3 region has the DNA TGTGCCAGCAGAAAGAACAGGGGTGACTATGGCTACACCTTC. Its protein is CASRKNRGDYGYTF.

The chain carries TRBV7-3 and TRBJ2-1, with D perhaps matching TRBD2 (6 bases). The germline V gene encodes CDR1 SGHTA and CDR2 FQGTGA. Trimming stripped 2 bases from V and 2 bases from J, with 25 bases between. This CDR3 comprises 20 residues. CDR3 DNA: TGTGCCAGCAGCTTATATCCCCCCACCCCCGGCGGGAACACCTACAATGAGCAGTTCTTC. This translates into CASSLYPPTPGGNTYNEQFF.

This clone was seen only a few times. This rearrangement joins TRBV7-3 to TRBJ2-7; 14 nucleotides match TRBD2. The CDR3 totals 14 residues. CDR1 and CDR2 (germline): SGHTA, FQGTGA. Trimming removed 5 bases from V and 6 bases from J; junction bases left unmatched: 3. The CDR3 nucleotides read TGTGCCAGCAGCCATGGGACTAGCGGGAGCGAGCAGTACTTC. This encodes CASSHGTSGSEQYF.

The J gene is TRBJ2-4, the V gene TRBV4-1, with TRBD1 matching over 7 bases. Germline CDR1 reads MGHRA; CDR2 reads YSYEKL. This CDR3 is built from 16 residues. Germline trimming cut 0 bases from V and 8 bases from J; bases unmatched to any gene: 10. The CDR3 DNA reads TGCGCCAGCAGCCAAGATACGGGACAGAAGGTACACATTCAGTACTTC. Encoded protein: CASSQDTGQKVHIQYF.

The rearrangement uses TRBV5-1 and TRBJ1-1; no clear D gene. Trimming removed 0 bases at V and 1 base at J, with 10 bases between. CDR1 SGHRS and CDR2 YFSETQ come from the germline V gene. This CDR3 contains 15 residues. CDR3 protein: CASSLEPGENTEAFF. The DNA for the CDR3 is TGCGCCAGCAGCTTGGAACCGGGAGAGAACACTGAAGCTTTCTTT.

This chain links TRBV2 with TRBJ1-1; D not certain. This CDR3 comprises 17 residues. In germline, CDR1 is SNHLY, CDR2 FYNNEI. V lost 5 bases and J lost 3, with 22 bases in between. The CDR3: CASSLRGLYAADTEAFF. The CDR3 bases are TGTGCCAGCAGTTTACGGGGTTTGTACGCCGCTGACACTGAAGCTTTCTTT.

The chain combines TRBV10-2 with TRBJ1-6, with 8 bases that match TRBD1. The CDR3 is made up of 13 amino acids. Germline CDR1 WSHSY, CDR2 SAAADI. With 7 bases clipped from V and 13 bases from J, the junction kept 9 bases outside the gene matches. CDR3 in DNA: TGCGCCAGCACCTTGGACAGGGATGGGCCCCTCCACTTT. Its protein product is CASTLDRDGPLHF.